The rows below give T cell receptor beta chains drawn from one sample of a study of blood T cells in healthy people across ages. Using its own MiXCR run on the 5' RACE reads, TCRdb lists one record per CDR3 protein. The data contain under 800,000 distinct CDR3 sequences, roughly 21% of them seen just once; the ten biggest clones take up 3% to 4%. Sequenced material: blood. The receptors originated from a man in his 70s in good health. Each CDR3 is given with its conserved first and last residue. The D gene is left open where the match is weak. Only some rows state a clone size, as once, few, many or a class for expanded clones.

few	NA	TRBV7-9	TRBJ2-5	CASSFESEQYF	TGTGCCAGCAGCTTCGAGTCTGAGCAGTACTTC
NA	NA	TRBV6-1	TRBJ2-7	CASNPGHSHEQYF	TGTGCCAGCAACCCGGGACATAGCCACGAGCAGTACTTC
many	NA	TRBV10-2	TRBJ1-1	CASSVVGSDTEAFF	TGCGCCAGCAGTGTTGTGGGGAGCGACACTGAAGCTTTCTTT
NA	TRBD2	TRBV9	TRBJ2-5	CASSPRGAGMEETQYF	TGTGCCAGCAGCCCCCGTGGAGCGGGAATGGAAGAGACCCAGTACTTC
NA	NA	TRBV20-1	TRBJ2-1	CSAAVGSDCNEQFF	TGCAGTGCCGCTGTCGGATCGGATTGCAATGAGCAGTTCTTC
NA	NA	TRBV6-2/TRBV6-3	TRBJ2-7	CASSYSIGTYEQYF	TGTGCCAGCAGTTACTCGATCGGTACCTACGAGCAGTACTTC
NA	NA	TRBV3-1	TRBJ2-2	CASSQDWVGQTNTGELFF	TGTGCCAGCAGCCAAGATTGGGTCGGACAGACGAACACCGGGGAGCTGTTTTTT
NA	NA	TRBV18	TRBJ2-1	CASSERRDNEQFF	TGTGCCAGCTCGGAAAGAAGAGACAATGAGCAGTTCTTC
NA	NA	TRBV19	TRBJ1-5	CASSAGDKRNQPQHF	TGTGCCAGTAGTGCGGGAGACAAGCGCAATCAGCCCCAGCATTTT
few	NA	TRBV28	TRBJ2-7	CASSSQLGSPYYEQYF	TGTGCCAGCAGCTCTCAGTTGGGATCCCCTTACTACGAGCAGTACTTC
few	TRBD2	TRBV6-1	TRBJ2-1	CASSEGAGGYNEQFF	TGTGCCAGCAGTGAAGGGGCGGGGGGTTACAATGAGCAGTTCTTC
NA	NA	TRBV20-1	TRBJ2-5	CSATMWGHKQEAQYF	TGCAGTGCCACCATGTGGGGACACAAACAAGAGGCCCAGTACTTC